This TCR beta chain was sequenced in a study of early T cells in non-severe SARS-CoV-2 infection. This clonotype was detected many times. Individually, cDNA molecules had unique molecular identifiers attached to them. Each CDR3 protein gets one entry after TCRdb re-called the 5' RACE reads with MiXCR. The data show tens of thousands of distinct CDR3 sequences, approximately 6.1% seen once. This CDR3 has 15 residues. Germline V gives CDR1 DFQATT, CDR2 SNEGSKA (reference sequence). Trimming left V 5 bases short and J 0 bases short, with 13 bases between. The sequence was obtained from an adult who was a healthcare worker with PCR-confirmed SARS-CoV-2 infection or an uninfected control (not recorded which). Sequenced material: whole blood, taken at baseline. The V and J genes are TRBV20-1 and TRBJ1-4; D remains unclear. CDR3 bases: TGCAGTGCTTTGGATCCACAGTCAACTAATGAAAAACTGTTTTTT. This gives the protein CSALDPQSTNEKLFF.